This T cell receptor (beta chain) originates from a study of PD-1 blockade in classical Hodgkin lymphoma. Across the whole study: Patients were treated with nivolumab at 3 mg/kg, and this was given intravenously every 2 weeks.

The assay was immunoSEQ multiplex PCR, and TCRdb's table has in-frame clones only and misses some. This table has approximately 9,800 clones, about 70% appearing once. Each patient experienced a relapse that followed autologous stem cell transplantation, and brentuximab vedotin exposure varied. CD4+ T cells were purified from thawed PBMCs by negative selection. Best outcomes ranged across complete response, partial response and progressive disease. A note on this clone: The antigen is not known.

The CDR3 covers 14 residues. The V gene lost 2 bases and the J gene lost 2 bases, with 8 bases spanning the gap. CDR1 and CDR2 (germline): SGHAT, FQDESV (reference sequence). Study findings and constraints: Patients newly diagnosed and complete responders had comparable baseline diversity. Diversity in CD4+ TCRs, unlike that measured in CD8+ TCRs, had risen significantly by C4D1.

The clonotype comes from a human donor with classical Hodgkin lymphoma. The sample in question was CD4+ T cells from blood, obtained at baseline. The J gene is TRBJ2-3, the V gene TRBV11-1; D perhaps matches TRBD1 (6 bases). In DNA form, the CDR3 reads TGTGCCAGCAGCTTAATGGGGGCCACAGATACGCAGTATTTT. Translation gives CASSLMGATDTQYF.